The 21 T cell receptor beta chains listed next were all sequenced from one sample in a study of blood T cells in healthy people across ages. The authors ran a second PCR of about 6 to 11 cycles using a sample-barcoded 5' primer and a J-beta primer mix. MiXCR was run by TCRdb on the 5' RACE reads, yielding one entry per CDR3 protein. Here the sample spans about 730,000 distinct CDR3 sequences, 43% being singletons. The sequenced sample consisted of blood. The receptor source for this set is a woman aged 55-70 years in good health.

This chain links TRBV5-6 with TRBJ2-1; D is perhaps TRBD1 (6 bases). The CDR3 runs 15 residues. Germline V CDR1 and CDR2: SGHDT, YYEEEE. Trimming took 4 bases from V and 4 from J, leaving 15 bases between them. The CDR3 loop reads CASSPRDKKYNEQFF. The CDR3 DNA reads as TGTGCCAGCAGCCCTAGGGACAAGAAATACAATGAGCAGTTCTTC.

This clonotype was counted only a few times. The rearrangement joins TRBV13 to TRBJ1-2, with a weak D call TRBD1 (6 bases). This CDR3 contains 15 residues. Trimming took 6 bases from V and 1 from J, leaving 15 bases between them. Germline values: CDR1 PRHDT, CDR2 FYEKMQ (reference sequence). CDR3 coding DNA: TGTGCCAGCAGACTAGCAGGGGATTTTAACTATGGCTACACCTTC. Translated, it gives CASRLAGDFNYGYTF.

This clonotype has a single count. One junction end disagrees with the germline gene, perhaps due to a read error. The rearrangement links TRBV11-2 to TRBJ2-1; D gene unclear. This CDR3 spans 14 amino acids. Per germline, CDR1 SGHAT and CDR2 FQNNGV. The chain's CDR3 is CASTVGRTYNDQFF. The DNA for the CDR3 is TGTGCCAGCACCGTCGGGCGGACCTACAATGATCAGTTCTTC.

This clonotype was found a few times. V and J are TRBV7-2 and TRBJ1-5; D not certain. The CDR3 is made up of 14 amino acids. V gave up 1 base and J gave up 1 base, with 5 bases separating them. Germline loops: CDR1 SGHTA, CDR2 FQGNSA. The chain's CDR3 is CASSLDLSNQPQHF. In nucleotides, the CDR3 is TGTGCCAGCAGCTTAGACTTAAGCAATCAGCCCCAGCATTTT. Complete variable domain (other parts from reference TRBV7-2 and TRBJ1-5): GAGVSQSPSNKVTEKGKDVELRCDPISGHTALYWYRQSLGQGLEFLIYFQGNSAPDKSGLPSDRFSAERTGGSVSTLTIQRTQQEDSAVYLCASSLDLSNQPQHFGDGTRLSIL.

As for this clonotype: One end of the junction fails to match germline, which may point to a read error. This chain joins TRBV11-2 and TRBJ2-5, with 13 bases aligning to TRBD2. CDR3 length: 20 amino acids. Germline lookup yields CDR1 SGHAT and CDR2 FQNNGV. The CDR3 coding sequence is TGTGCCAGCAGCTTAGATTCGGTACTAGCGGGGGGGCCGTTTCAAGGGACCCAGTACTTC. Amino acid sequence: CASSLDSVLAGGPFQGTQYF.

This clonotype was seen a few times. The chain joins TRBV15 to TRBJ2-5, with D perhaps TRBD2 (6 bases). The germline V and J ends were trimmed by 4 bases and 4 bases, with 16 bases remaining between them. This CDR3 is built from 15 residues. Germline loops: CDR1 LNHNV, CDR2 YYDKDF (reference sequence). The CDR3 nucleotides read TGTGCCACCAGCAACCATCAGGTGGGGGGAGAGACCCAGTACTTC. This encodes CATSNHQVGGETQYF.

This clonotype was observed many times. A read error may account for a junction end that differs from germline. The chain uses TRBV5-1 and TRBJ2-3; 7 bases are a match to TRBD1. The CDR3 totals 13 residues. Per the germline V gene, CDR1 is SGHRS and CDR2 is YFSETQ. CDR3: CASRQGSTDTQYF. The CDR3 coding sequence is TGTGCCAGCAGACAGGGATCGACAGATACGCAGTATTTT.

V is TRBV12-3 or TRBV12-4 and J is TRBJ1-5, with D possibly being TRBD1 (6 bases). The V and J ends lost 3 bases and 3 bases respectively, with 9 bases between them. The CDR3 has 14 residues. In DNA form, the CDR3 reads TGTGCCAGCAGTTTGCGGGGGGCCAATCAGCCCCAGCATTTT. Translation gives CASSLRGANQPQHF.

The chain uses TRBV6-7 and TRBJ2-5; TRBD1 matches at 8 bases. TRBV6-7 is treated as an ORF (open reading frame) with a function not yet certain. Germline trimming cut 8 bases from V and 11 bases from J; bases unmatched to any gene: 19. The CDR3 sequence is 15 residues long. For the CDR3, the DNA is TGTGCCAGCGGCTCGGACAGGGAGGATATTGGGGAGCAGTACTTC. This encodes CASGSDREDIGEQYF.

This chain uses TRBV29-1 with TRBJ1-4, with D unresolved. V shed 5 bases and J shed 0 bases, with 13 bases lying between them. Germline V gene lookup returns CDR1 SQVTM and CDR2 ANQGSEA. The CDR3 covers 15 residues. DNA of the CDR3: TGCAGCGTTACCCTGGGAGCCACAACTAATGAAAAACTGTTTTTT. Translating gives CSVTLGATTNEKLFF. Looking up the rest from reference TRBV29-1 and TRBJ1-4 gives the full variable domain: SAVISQKPSRDICQRGTSLTIQCQVDSQVTMMFWYRQQPGQSLTLIATANQGSEATYESGFVIDKFPISRPNLTFSTLTVSNMSPEDSSIYLCSVTLGATTNEKLFFGSGTQLSVL.

The chain couples TRBV29-1 to TRBJ2-2; unclear D gene. This CDR3 comprises 12 residues. The germline V gene has CDR1 SQVTM and CDR2 ANQGSEA. Trimming removed 7 bases at V and 1 base at J, with 7 bases between. Written as DNA, the CDR3 is TGCAGCGGGCTACAGAACACCGGGGAGCTGTTTTTT. Its protein product is CSGLQNTGELFF.

The CDR3: CASGPGRYEQYF. The CDR3 coding sequence is TGTGCCAGCGGCCCGGGGCGATACGAGCAGTACTTC. The rearrangement uses TRBV12-3 or TRBV12-4 and TRBJ2-7; TRBD1 or TRBD2 may be the D gene (5 bases each). V was cut by 8 bases and J by 4 bases, with 12 bases left in between. CDR3 size: 12 residues.

The rearrangement joins TRBV5-1 to TRBJ1-1; D possibly corresponds to TRBD1 (6 bases). V lost 6 bases and J lost 6, with 15 bases in between. Looked up from germline, CDR1 is SGHRS and CDR2 is YFSETQ. The CDR3 totals 13 residues. In DNA form, the CDR3 reads TGCGCCAGCACACCAGGGGTTGGGGCTGAAGCTTTCTTT. Amino acids: CASTPGVGAEAFF.

This chain links TRBV5-1 with TRBJ2-1, with 15 bases that match TRBD2. This CDR3 has 16 amino acids. Germline CDR1 and CDR2: SGHRS and YFSETQ. The junction had 8 bases not matched to a gene; V was cut back by 4 bases and J by 9 bases. The CDR3 coding sequence is TGCGCCAGCAGCCCTGGACTAGCGGGAGGGCCAGTTGAGCAGTTCTTC. Translating gives CASSPGLAGGPVEQFF.

V and J are TRBV10-3 and TRBJ2-7; either TRBD1 or TRBD2 may fit D (6 bases each). The CDR3 length is 14 residues. Germline CDR1 reads ENHRY; CDR2 reads SYGVKD. V lost 8 bases, J lost 6 bases, and 20 bases lay in between. The CDR3 here is CAIGGRTKPIEQYF. As DNA, the CDR3 is TGTGCCATCGGGGGGCGGACTAAGCCTATCGAGCAGTACTTC.

The chain joins TRBV7-2 to TRBJ2-1; maybe TRBD1 (6 bases). The DNA matches TRBJ2-7 better at its end, which makes the J call doubtful. This CDR3 comprises 16 residues. Germline assignment: CDR1 SGHTA and CDR2 FQGNSA. The CDR3 is CASSLGRRDTNNEQYF. For the CDR3, the DNA is TGTGCCAGCAGCTTAGGGAGACGGGACACCAACAATGAGCAGTACTTC.

J is TRBJ2-1 and V is TRBV7-3, with no clear D. The V and J ends lost 5 bases and 5 bases respectively, with 22 bases between them. Germline V gives CDR1 SGHTA, CDR2 FQGTGA. The length of the CDR3 is 17 residues. CDR3 protein: CASSTLRTGLVDNEQFF. In DNA form, the CDR3 reads TGTGCCAGCAGCACACTAAGGACGGGTTTGGTGGACAATGAGCAGTTCTTC.

V gene TRBV24-1 combines with J gene TRBJ2-3, with 8 bases identical to TRBD1. The V segment lost 5 bases and the J segment 3 bases; nucleotides outside the gene matches: 3. The CDR3 is 14 residues long. Germline lookup yields CDR1 KGHDR and CDR2 SFDVKD. Written as DNA, the CDR3 is TGTGCCACCAGTGCGACAGGGGAGACAGATACGCAGTATTTT. Amino acids: CATSATGETDTQYF.

This clonotype was observed a few times. The chain employs TRBV29-1 and TRBJ1-2; D unresolved. Per germline, CDR1 SQVTM and CDR2 ANQGSEA. CDR3 length equals 13 residues. V was clipped by 3 bases and J by 4 bases, with 12 bases between them. CDR3 amino acids: CSVESPQPYGYTF. The DNA for the CDR3 is TGCAGCGTTGAGAGCCCACAGCCCTATGGCTACACCTTC.

Only a few counts were recorded for this clonotype. This chain joins TRBV27 and TRBJ1-2; 7 nucleotides align to TRBD1. This CDR3 comprises 16 residues. Germline CDR1 and CDR2: MNHEY and SMNVEV (reference sequence). After removal of 6 bases from V and 1 base from J, the junction contained 11 bases not matched to a gene. In DNA, the CDR3 is TGTGCCAGCAGACCCCAGGGACAGACCCTTAACTATGGCTACACCTTC. This codes for CASRPQGQTLNYGYTF.

This clonotype has more than one count but fewer than ten. The V and J genes are TRBV15 and TRBJ1-2; TRBD1 matches at 9 bases. CDR1 is LNHNV and CDR2 is YYDKDF in the germline V gene (reference sequence). The CDR3 totals 13 residues. The junction had 3 bases not matched to a gene; V was cut back by 3 bases and J by 7 bases. CDR3 sequence reads: CATSSVTGGGYTF. The CDR3 region has the DNA TGTGCCACCAGCAGCGTGACAGGGGGTGGCTACACCTTC. The full variable domain, in which reference TRBV15 and TRBJ1-2 provide the parts outside the CDR3, is DAMVIQNPRYQVTQFGKPVTLSCSQTLNHNVMYWYQQKSSQAPKLLFHYYDKDFNNEADTPDNFQSRRPNTSFCFLDIRSPGLGDTAMYLCATSSVTGGGYTFGSGTRLTVV.